The present entry profiles one T cell receptor beta chain with its context. The data stem from a study of T cells in Graves' hyperthyroidism and ophthalmopathy. For the study at large: The authors collected peripheral blood at initial diagnosis, before any treatment.

Trimming stripped 6 bases from V and 0 bases from J, with 5 bases between. Germline V gene data show CDR1 as MNHEY and CDR2 as SVGEGT. The CDR3 contains 12 residues. Researchers amplified the TCR beta CDR3 regions from RNA transcripts. An initial round of RT-PCR targeting the TCR CDR3 relied on the HTBI primer set. MiXCR was run by TCRdb on the multiplex PCR reads, yielding one entry per CDR3 protein. This sample yields around 800,000 distinct CDR3 sequences, of which over 35% are seen a single time; approximately 10% belongs to the top ten. The sequenced material came from blood. The clonotype comes from a man aged 18 to 30 with Graves' hyperthyroidism. The rearrangement uses TRBV6-2 or TRBV6-3 and TRBJ2-5, with unresolved D. CDR3: CASSEYQETQYF. In DNA, the CDR3 is TGTGCCAGCAGCGAGTACCAAGAGACCCAGTACTTC.